The clone carrying this T cell receptor beta chain was detected many times. This library used around 0.4 ug RNA and molecular barcoded adaptors spanning alpha/delta and beta/gamma chains. One entry per CDR3 protein results from TCRdb running MiXCR on the reads. The sample lists tens of thousands of distinct CDR3 sequences, 12% occurring once. This entry belongs to a study of read filtering for tumor transcriptome and immune sequencing. Germline CDR1 is MNHEY and CDR2 is SVGEGT. The junction had 7 bases not matched to a gene; V was cut back by 2 bases and J by 5 bases. The CDR3 runs to 15 residues. The receptor comes from a donor at least 40 years old with multiple myeloma. Input material: a population of CD138-negative cells sorted from bone marrow. The chain has TRBV6-2 or TRBV6-3 and TRBJ2-3; 7 nucleotides match TRBD2. The chain's CDR3 is CASSYSAGARDTQYF. The CDR3 DNA reads TGTGCCAGCAGTTACAGTGCGGGAGCCAGAGATACGCAGTATTTT.